This T cell receptor beta chain is drawn from a study of T cells after yellow fever vaccination. Points from the study as a whole: Reappearance after the booster was seen for most primary-vaccination clones, at roughly 96% CD4 and roughly 90% CD8. It was the secondary response that reached its peak faster, day 5 versus 15, but it was weaker. Abundant clonotypes from the bulk population could have been carried over as contaminants into FACS-sorted repertoires.

This clonotype has just a few counts. Its antigen is currently unknown. The germline V gene encodes CDR1 SGHKS and CDR2 YYEKEE (reference sequence). V was cut by 4 bases and J by 4 bases, with 15 bases left in between. This CDR3 region has 15 residues. A universal primer site and UMIs were added as TCR cDNA was made by 5'RACE template switching. TCRdb reprocessed the 5' RACE reads with MiXCR, giving one entry per CDR3 protein. The sample has about 130,000 distinct CDR3 sequences, 7.4% seen once. The chain employs TRBV5-5 and TRBJ1-5; tentatively, D is TRBD1 (6 bases). This TCR was sampled from a man aged 18 to 35 who received the YFV17D yellow fever vaccine. The input for sequencing was CD4+ T cells sorted from PBMCs, taken 10 to 11 days after the first yellow fever vaccination. CDR3 nucleotides: TGTGCCAGCAGCATGGGACCAGGGGCAAATCAGCCCCAGCATTTT. Amino acid sequence: CASSMGPGANQPQHF. Complete variable domain (other parts from reference TRBV5-5 and TRBJ1-5): DAGVTQSPTHLIKTRGQQVTLRCSPISGHKSVSWYQQVLGQGPQFIFQYYEKEERGRGNFPDRFSARQFPNYSSELNVNALLLGDSALYLCASSMGPGANQPQHFGDGTRLSIL.